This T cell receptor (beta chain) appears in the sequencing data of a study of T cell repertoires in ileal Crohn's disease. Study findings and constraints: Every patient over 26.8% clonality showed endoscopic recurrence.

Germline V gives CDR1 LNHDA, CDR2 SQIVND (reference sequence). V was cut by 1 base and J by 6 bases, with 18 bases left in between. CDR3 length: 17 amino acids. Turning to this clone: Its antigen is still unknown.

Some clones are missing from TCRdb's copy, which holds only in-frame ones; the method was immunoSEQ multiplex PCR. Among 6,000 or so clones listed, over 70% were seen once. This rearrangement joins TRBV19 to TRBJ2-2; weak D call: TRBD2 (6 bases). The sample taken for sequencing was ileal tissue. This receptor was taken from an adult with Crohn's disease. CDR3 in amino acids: CASSIVAGGRGAGELFF. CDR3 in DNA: TGTGCCAGTAGTATAGTTGCCGGGGGTAGAGGGGCCGGGGAGCTGTTTTTT.